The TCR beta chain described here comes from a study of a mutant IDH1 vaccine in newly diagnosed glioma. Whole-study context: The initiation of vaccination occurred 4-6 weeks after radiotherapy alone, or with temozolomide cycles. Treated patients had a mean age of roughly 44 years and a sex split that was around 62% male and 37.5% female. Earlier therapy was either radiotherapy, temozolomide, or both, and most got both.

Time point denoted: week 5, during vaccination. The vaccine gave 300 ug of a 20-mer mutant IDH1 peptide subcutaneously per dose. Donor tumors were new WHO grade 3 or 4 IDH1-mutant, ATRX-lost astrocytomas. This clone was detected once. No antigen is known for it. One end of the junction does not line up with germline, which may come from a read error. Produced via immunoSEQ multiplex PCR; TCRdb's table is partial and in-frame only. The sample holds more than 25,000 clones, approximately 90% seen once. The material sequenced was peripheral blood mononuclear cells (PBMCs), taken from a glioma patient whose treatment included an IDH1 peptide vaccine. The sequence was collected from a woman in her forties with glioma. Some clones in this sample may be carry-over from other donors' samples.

The CDR3 region is CASSLPGQGPLF. The CDR3 coding sequence is TGTGCCAGCAGCTTACCGGGACAGGGCCCTCTTTTC. The chain recombines TRBV28 with TRBJ2-7, with 9 bases fitting TRBD1. The CDR3 is made up of 12 amino acids. Germline assignment: CDR1 MDHEN and CDR2 SYDVKM.